The 14 T cell receptor beta chains below come from one sample, sequenced in a study of Ad26.COV2.S vaccination and SARS-CoV-2 variants. Measured with immunoSEQ multiplex PCR; TCRdb has only the in-frame clones, and not every one. The sample has 180,000 or so clones, 70% to 90% seen once. The sample in question was peripheral blood, obtained after recovery from COVID-19. Receptor source: a human donor who had recovered from COVID-19.

The chain joins TRBV4-1 to TRBJ1-2, with D perhaps matching TRBD1 (5 bases). The CDR3 is made up of 14 amino acids. Trimming shortened V by 0 bases and J by 4 bases, and 9 bases separated the two germline ends. CDR1 and CDR2 (germline): MGHRA, YSYEKL. DNA for the CDR3: TGCGCCAGCAGCCAAGATCGGGGGTTCTATGGCTACACCTTC. Amino acids: CASSQDRGFYGYTF.

As DNA, the CDR3 is TGTGCCAGCAGTTTCAGGTACCAAGAGACCCAGTACTTC. Protein: CASSFRYQETQYF. The rearrangement joins TRBV28 to TRBJ2-5; the D is unclear. Germline V lookup: CDR1 MDHEN, CDR2 SYDVKM. The V end lost 3 bases, the J end lost 0 bases, and 5 bases lay between the germline ends. The CDR3 spans 13 residues.

V and J are TRBV13 and TRBJ2-5; 8 bases map to TRBD2. The junction had 8 bases not matched to a gene; V was cut back by 3 bases and J by 5 bases. CDR1 and CDR2 from the germline V gene are PRHDT and FYEKMQ (reference sequence). CDR3 length equals 15 residues. CDR3 sequence: CASSLGWTSKETQYF. CDR3 sequence (DNA): TGTGCCAGCAGCTTGGGCTGGACTAGCAAGGAGACCCAGTACTTC.

This clone was picked up a small number of times. The chain carries TRBV6-1 and TRBJ2-2, with no clear D. Germline CDR1 is MNHNS and CDR2 is SASEGT. The length of the CDR3 is 16 residues. The V gene lost 2 bases and the J gene lost 7 bases, with 17 bases spanning the gap. This CDR3 is CASSEQPGGASGELFF. The CDR3 nucleotides are TGTGCCAGCAGTGAACAGCCAGGCGGAGCGAGCGGGGAGCTGTTTTTT.

The chain couples TRBV4-1 to TRBJ2-7; D assignment may be TRBD1 or TRBD2 (10 bases each). Per the germline V gene, CDR1 is MGHRA and CDR2 is YSYEKL. Trimming took 3 bases from V and 2 from J, leaving 26 bases between them. The CDR3 is made up of 19 amino acids. CDR3 nucleotides: TGCGCCAGCAGCCACCCTAGGACAGGGGGTAGCGGGGGGCCCTACGAGCAGTACTTC. Its protein is CASSHPRTGGSGGPYEQYF.

As concerns this clone: An end of the junction differs from the germline gene, which may be a read error. The chain carries TRBV7-9 and TRBJ2-5, with D hard to call. CDR3 length: 15 residues. Germline V gene sequence: CDR1 SEHNR, CDR2 FQNEAQ (reference sequence). CDR3 region: CASRSPLVAQGTQYF. CDR3 coding DNA: TGTGCCAGCAGATCACCTCTAGTGGCCCAAGGGACCCAGTACTTC.

The J gene is TRBJ2-1, the V gene TRBV4-2; 7 bases are a match to TRBD2. Per the germline V gene, CDR1 is LGHNA and CDR2 is YNFKEQ. The CDR3 covers 15 residues. Trimming cost V 1 base and J 4 bases; bases outside gene matches: 4. The CDR3 sequence: CASSQGEGTYNEQFF. The CDR3 region has the DNA TGTGCCAGCAGCCAAGGGGAGGGGACGTACAATGAGCAGTTCTTC.

This clone appeared once. The gene calls are TRBV2 and TRBJ2-3, with D maybe TRBD2 (5 bases). Trimming cost V 4 bases and J 0 bases, with 5 bases left between them. Germline V gene lookup returns CDR1 SNHLY and CDR2 FYNNEI. This CDR3 has 13 amino acids. CDR3 residues: CASSGTSTDTQYF. Written as DNA, the CDR3 is TGTGCCAGCAGTGGGACTAGCACAGATACGCAGTATTTT.

The rearrangement joins TRBV21-1 to TRBJ2-7; TRBD1 is the table's D call, not checked against the DNA. TRBV21-1 is shown as a pseudogene. This CDR3 has 17 amino acids. CDR3 nucleotides: TGTGCCAGCAGCATAAGGCAGGGCGATTTTCCTCTACGCGAGCAGTACTTC. Protein sequence: CASSIRQGDFPLREQYF.

The chain uses TRBV2 and TRBJ2-7; D assignment may be TRBD1 or TRBD2 (5 bases each). The germline V gene has CDR1 SNHLY and CDR2 FYNNEI. With 7 bases removed from V and 5 bases from J, the gap between germline ends came to 12 bases. The CDR3 has 12 residues. The CDR3 DNA reads TGTGCCAGCATGGGGCAGGGAGACGAGCAGTACTTC. Translation: CASMGQGDEQYF.

The chain uses TRBV30 and TRBJ1-2, with D tentatively TRBD1 (6 bases). The V gene's germline CDR1 is GTSNPN and CDR2 SVGIG (reference sequence). Trimming removed 0 bases from V and 4 bases from J, with 12 bases in between. There are 14 residues in the CDR3. This chain's CDR3 is CAWSVQGPGYGYTF. The CDR3 region has the DNA TGTGCCTGGAGTGTCCAGGGGCCCGGCTATGGCTACACCTTC.

CDR3 amino acids: CSVEEQGTTQHF. The DNA of the CDR3 is TGCAGCGTTGAAGAGCAGGGTACGACCCAGCATTTT. V is TRBV29-1 and J is TRBJ1-5; D is possibly TRBD1 (5 bases). CDR1 and CDR2 (germline): SQVTM, ANQGSEA. The CDR3 has 12 residues. Trimming cost V 0 bases and J 11 bases, with 11 bases left between them.

CDR3 sequence: CASSHSRDTQYF. The CDR3 DNA is TGTGCCAGCAGCCACTCCCGGGATACGCAGTATTTT. The V gene is TRBV3-1 (or the pseudogene TRBV3-2), the J gene TRBJ2-3; D is unresolved. This CDR3 region has 12 residues. The germline V and J ends were trimmed by 3 bases and 6 bases, with 7 bases remaining between them. Germline CDR1 and CDR2: LGHDT and YNNKEL (reference sequence).

The chain carries TRBV5-1 and TRBJ2-3; D is possibly TRBD1 or TRBD2 (5 bases each). This CDR3 is built from 17 residues. V was trimmed by 1 base and J by 5 bases, leaving 20 bases between them. Germline V CDR1 and CDR2: SGHRS, YFSETQ. The CDR3 bases are TGCGCCAGCAGCTTGTTCCGGGGCCCTCGGGATGGAGATACGCAGTATTTT. Translated: CASSLFRGPRDGDTQYF.